The following is a T cell receptor (beta chain) sequence with its context. Its antigen is undetermined. This record belongs to a study of cytomegalovirus exposure and HLA in healthy donors. The study's findings and limits: The study dropped some indistinguishable V segments, TRBV6-2 and TRBV6-3 among them. An observed cluster of highly shared sequence variants was recorded as a likely sequencing artifact.

Vbeta (60) and Jbeta (13) primers were used in the PCR. The data were produced by immunoSEQ multiplex PCR, yet TCRdb's version contains in-frame clones alone and is incomplete. Seen here are over 200,000 clones, 70% observed once, and the top ten hold 2.6%. Germline V gene lookup returns CDR1 SEHNR and CDR2 FQNEAQ (reference sequence). The V gene lost 5 bases and the J gene lost 0 bases, with 11 bases spanning the gap. The CDR3 runs to 14 residues. The origin of this receptor is a man aged 35 to 55 in good health and CMV-seropositive. The material sequenced was PBMCs. The gene calls are TRBV7-9 and TRBJ2-7, with D hard to call. The CDR3 DNA reads as TGTGCCAGCAGCCCCCTACAGAGCTCCTACGAGCAGTACTTC. Amino acids: CASSPLQSSYEQYF.